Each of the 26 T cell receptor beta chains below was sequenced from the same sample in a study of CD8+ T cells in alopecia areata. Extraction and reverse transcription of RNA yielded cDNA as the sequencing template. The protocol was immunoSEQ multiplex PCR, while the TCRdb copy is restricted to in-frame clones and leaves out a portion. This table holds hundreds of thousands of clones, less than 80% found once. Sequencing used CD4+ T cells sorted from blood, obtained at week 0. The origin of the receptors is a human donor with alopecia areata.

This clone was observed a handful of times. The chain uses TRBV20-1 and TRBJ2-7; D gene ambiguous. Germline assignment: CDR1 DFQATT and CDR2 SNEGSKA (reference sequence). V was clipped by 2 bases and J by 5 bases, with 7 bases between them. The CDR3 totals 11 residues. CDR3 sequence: CSARLGNEQYF. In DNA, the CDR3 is TGCAGTGCTAGATTGGGGAACGAGCAGTACTTC.

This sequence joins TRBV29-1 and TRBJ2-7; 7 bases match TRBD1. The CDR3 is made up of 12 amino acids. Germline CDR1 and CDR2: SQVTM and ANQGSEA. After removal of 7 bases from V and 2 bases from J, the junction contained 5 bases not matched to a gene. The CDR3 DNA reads TGCAGCGCCGCCGGGACAGCCTACGAGCAGTACTTC. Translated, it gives CSAAGTAYEQYF.

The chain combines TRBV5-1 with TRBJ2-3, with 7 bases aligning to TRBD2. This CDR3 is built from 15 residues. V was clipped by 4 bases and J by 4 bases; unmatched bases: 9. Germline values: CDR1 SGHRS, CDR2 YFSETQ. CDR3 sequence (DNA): TGCGCCAGCAGCCAGGGACTATCATCCGCAGATACGCAGTATTTT. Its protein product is CASSQGLSSADTQYF.

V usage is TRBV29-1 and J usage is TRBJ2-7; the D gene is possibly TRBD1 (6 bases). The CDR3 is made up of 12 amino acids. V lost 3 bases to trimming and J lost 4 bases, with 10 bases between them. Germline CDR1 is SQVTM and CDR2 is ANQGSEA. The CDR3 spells CSVDQGGYEQYF. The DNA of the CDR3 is TGCAGCGTTGATCAAGGGGGTTACGAGCAGTACTTC.

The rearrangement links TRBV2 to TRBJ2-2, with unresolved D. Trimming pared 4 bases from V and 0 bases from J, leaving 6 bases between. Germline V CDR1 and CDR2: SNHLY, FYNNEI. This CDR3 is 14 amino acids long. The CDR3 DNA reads TGTGCCAGCAGTGGATGGACGAACACCGGGGAGCTGTTTTTT. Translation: CASSGWTNTGELFF.

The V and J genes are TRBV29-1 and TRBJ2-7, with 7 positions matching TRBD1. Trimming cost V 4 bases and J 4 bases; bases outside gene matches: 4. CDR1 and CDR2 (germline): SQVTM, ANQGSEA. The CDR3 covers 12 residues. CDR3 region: CSVGGQPYEQYF. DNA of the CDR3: TGCAGCGTTGGGGGACAGCCTTACGAGCAGTACTTC.

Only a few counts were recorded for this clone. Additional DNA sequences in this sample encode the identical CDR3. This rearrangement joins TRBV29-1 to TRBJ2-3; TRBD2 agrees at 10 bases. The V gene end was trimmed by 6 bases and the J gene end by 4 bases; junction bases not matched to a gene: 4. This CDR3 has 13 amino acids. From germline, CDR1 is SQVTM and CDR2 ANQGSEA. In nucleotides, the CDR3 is TGCAGCGTGAAAGCGGGGGGGCCAGATACGCAGTATTTT. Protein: CSVKAGGPDTQYF.

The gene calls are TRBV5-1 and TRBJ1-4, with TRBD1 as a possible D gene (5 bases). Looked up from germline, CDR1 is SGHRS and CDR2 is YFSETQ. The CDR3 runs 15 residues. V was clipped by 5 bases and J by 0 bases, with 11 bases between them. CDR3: CASSPDTATNEKLFF. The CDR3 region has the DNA TGCGCCAGCAGTCCGGACACAGCAACTAATGAAAAACTGTTTTTT.

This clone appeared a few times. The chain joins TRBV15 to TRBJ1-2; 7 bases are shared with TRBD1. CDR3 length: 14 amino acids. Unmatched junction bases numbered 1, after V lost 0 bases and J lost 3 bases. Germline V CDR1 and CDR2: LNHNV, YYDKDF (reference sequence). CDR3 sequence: CATSRDGTDYGYTF. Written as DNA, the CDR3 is TGTGCCACCAGCAGAGACGGGACAGACTATGGCTACACCTTC.

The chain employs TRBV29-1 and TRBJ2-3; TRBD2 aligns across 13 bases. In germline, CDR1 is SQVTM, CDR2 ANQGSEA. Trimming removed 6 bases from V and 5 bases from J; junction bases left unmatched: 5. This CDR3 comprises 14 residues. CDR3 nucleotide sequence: TGCAGCGTGACTAGCGGGGGGCCTGGAGATACGCAGTATTTT. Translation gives CSVTSGGPGDTQYF.

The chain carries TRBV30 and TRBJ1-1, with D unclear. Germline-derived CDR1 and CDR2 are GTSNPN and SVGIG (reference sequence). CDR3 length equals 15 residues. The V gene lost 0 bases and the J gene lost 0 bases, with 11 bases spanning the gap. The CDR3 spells CAWSVWGGMNTEAFF. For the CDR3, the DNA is TGTGCCTGGAGTGTTTGGGGAGGAATGAACACTGAAGCTTTCTTT. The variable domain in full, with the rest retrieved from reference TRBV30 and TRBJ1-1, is SQTIHQWPATLVQPVGSPLSLECTVEGTSNPNLYWYRQAAGRGLQLLFYSVGIGQISSEVPQNLSASRPQDRQFILSSKKLLLSDSGFYLCAWSVWGGMNTEAFFGQGTRLTVV.

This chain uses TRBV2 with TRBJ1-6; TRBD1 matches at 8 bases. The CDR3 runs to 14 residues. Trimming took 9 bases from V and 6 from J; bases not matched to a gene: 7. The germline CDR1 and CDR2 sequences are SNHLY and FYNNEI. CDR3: CARDREGGNSPLHF. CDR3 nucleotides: TGTGCCAGGGACAGGGAAGGGGGTAATTCACCCCTCCACTTT.

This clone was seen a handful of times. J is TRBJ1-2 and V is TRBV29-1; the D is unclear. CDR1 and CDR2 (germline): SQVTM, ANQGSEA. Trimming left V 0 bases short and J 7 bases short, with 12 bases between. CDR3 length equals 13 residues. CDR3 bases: TGCAGCGTTGAAGATTGGGGAGGCGGTGGCTACACCTTC. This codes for CSVEDWGGGGYTF.

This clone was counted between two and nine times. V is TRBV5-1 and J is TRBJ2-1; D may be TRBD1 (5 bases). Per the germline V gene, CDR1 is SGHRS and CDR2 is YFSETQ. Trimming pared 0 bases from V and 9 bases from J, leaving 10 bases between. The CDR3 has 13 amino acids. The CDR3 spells CASSLAQGVEQFF. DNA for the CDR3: TGCGCCAGCAGCTTGGCCCAGGGCGTTGAGCAGTTCTTC.

The CDR3 sequence is CASSERRDSSGANVLTF. The CDR3 nucleotides read TGTGCCAGCAGTGAACGCAGGGACAGCTCTGGGGCCAACGTCCTGACTTTC. The genes are TRBV25-1 and TRBJ2-6; 7 nucleotides agree with TRBD1. This CDR3 spans 17 amino acids. The ends lost 2 bases at V and 0 bases at J; junction bases unmatched: 4. The germline V gene has CDR1 MGHDK and CDR2 SYGVNS.

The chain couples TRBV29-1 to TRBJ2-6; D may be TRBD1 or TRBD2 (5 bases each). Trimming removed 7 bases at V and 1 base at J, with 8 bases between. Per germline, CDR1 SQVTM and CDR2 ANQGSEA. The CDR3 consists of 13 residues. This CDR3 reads CSAGASGANVLTF. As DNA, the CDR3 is TGCAGCGCCGGGGCGTCTGGGGCCAACGTCCTGACTTTC.

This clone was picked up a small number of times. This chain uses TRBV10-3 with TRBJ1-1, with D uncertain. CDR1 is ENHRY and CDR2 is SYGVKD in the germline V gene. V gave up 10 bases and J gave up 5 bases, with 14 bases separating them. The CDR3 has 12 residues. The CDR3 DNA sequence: TGTGCCACCCGCGGAGTGGAAACTGAAGCTTTCTTT. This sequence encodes CATRGVETEAFF.

CDR3 residues: CAWSVRVYNEQFF. The CDR3 DNA reads TGTGCCTGGAGTGTAAGGGTCTACAATGAGCAGTTCTTC. The gene calls are TRBV30 and TRBJ2-1, with D uncertain. V was pared by 0 bases and J by 3 bases, with 6 bases between. The CDR3 covers 13 residues. Germline V gene data show CDR1 as GTSNPN and CDR2 as SVGIG (reference sequence).

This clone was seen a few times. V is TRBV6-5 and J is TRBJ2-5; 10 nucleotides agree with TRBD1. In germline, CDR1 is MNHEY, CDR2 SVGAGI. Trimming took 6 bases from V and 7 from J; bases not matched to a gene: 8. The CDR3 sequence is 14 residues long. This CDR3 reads CASRPGQGLATQYF. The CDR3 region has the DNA TGTGCCAGCAGGCCGGGACAGGGGTTGGCGACCCAGTACTTC.

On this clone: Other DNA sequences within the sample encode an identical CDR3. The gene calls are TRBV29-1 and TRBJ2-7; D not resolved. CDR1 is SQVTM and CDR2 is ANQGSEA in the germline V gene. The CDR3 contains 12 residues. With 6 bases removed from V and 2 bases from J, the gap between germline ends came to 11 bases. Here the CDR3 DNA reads TGCAGCGTCTCGGATAGCACCTACGAGCAGTACTTC. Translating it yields CSVSDSTYEQYF.

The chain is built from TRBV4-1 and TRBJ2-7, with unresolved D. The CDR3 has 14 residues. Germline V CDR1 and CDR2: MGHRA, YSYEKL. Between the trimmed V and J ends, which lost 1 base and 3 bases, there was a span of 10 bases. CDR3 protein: CASSQVKDYYEQYF. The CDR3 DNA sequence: TGCGCCAGCAGCCAAGTTAAGGATTACTACGAGCAGTACTTC.

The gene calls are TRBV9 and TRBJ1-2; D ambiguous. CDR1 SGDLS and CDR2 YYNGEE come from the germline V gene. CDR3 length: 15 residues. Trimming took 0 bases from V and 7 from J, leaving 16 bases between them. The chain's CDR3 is CASSVAGGPFPGYTF. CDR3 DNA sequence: TGTGCCAGCAGCGTAGCCGGAGGACCTTTCCCTGGCTACACCTTC.

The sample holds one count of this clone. CDR3 nucleotide sequence: TGTGCCAGCAGCTTAGGATCAGCCCGGTTAGGCTACACCTTC. Its protein product is CASSLGSARLGYTF. The V call is TRBV7-8, the J call TRBJ1-2; no definite D call. The CDR3 runs to 14 residues. The V end was cut by 1 base, the J end by 8 bases, with 14 bases between. Germline V gene sequence: CDR1 SGHVS, CDR2 FQNEAQ.

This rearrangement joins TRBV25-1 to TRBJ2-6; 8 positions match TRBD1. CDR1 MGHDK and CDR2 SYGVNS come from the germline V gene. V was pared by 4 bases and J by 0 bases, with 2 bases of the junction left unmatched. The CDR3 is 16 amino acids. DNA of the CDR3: TGTGCCAGCAGTGCCGGGACAGGCTCTGGGGCCAACGTCCTGACTTTC. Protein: CASSAGTGSGANVLTF.

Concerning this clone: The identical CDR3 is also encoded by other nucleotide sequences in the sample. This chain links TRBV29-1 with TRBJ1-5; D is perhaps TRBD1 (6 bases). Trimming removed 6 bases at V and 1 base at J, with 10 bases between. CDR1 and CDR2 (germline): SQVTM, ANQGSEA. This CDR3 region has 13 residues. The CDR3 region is CSVRGGSNQPQHF. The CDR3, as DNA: TGCAGCGTGAGGGGGGGCAGCAATCAGCCCCAGCATTTT.

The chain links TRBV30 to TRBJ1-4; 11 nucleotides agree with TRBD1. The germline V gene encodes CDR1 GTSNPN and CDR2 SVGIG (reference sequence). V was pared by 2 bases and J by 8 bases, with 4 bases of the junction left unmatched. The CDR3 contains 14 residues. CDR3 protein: CAWSSGTGGEKLFF. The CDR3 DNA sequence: TGTGCCTGGAGTTCCGGGACAGGGGGAGAAAAACTGTTTTTT. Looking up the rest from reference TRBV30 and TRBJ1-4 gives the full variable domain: SQTIHQWPATLVQPVGSPLSLECTVEGTSNPNLYWYRQAAGRGLQLLFYSVGIGQISSEVPQNLSASRPQDRQFILSSKKLLLSDSGFYLCAWSSGTGGEKLFFGSGTQLSVL.